This is a list of T cell receptor beta chains from one sample in a study of post-analysis software for immune sequencing data. TCRdb processed the PCR reads anew with MiXCR; each CDR3 protein has one entry. The top ten clones hold around 11% of a sample with approximately 630,000 distinct CDR3 sequences, 55% to 60% of them seen once. Sequencing used blood. These receptors all stem from a girl aged 2 to 10 with multiple sclerosis. Both conserved end residues are part of each CDR3. Each record gives: J gene, clone size, D gene, V gene, CDR3 DNA, CDR3 protein. A D gene is named only where the DNA matches it firmly. Clone size appears in some rows only: once, few, many, or a class for an expanded clone.

j_call: TRBJ1-1
clone_size: -
d_call: -
v_call: TRBV3-1
cdr3_nt: TGTGTCAGCAGCCAAGAGCATACCCCGGGCACTGAAGCTTTCTTT
cdr3_aa: CVSSQEHTPGTEAFF

j_call: TRBJ2-7
clone_size: -
d_call: -
v_call: TRBV2
cdr3_nt: TGTGCCAGCAGTGATTTGGGTTACGAGCAGTACTTC
cdr3_aa: CASSDLGYEQYF

j_call: TRBJ2-1
clone_size: -
d_call: -
v_call: TRBV10-3
cdr3_nt: TGTGCCATCAGTGATCCTCCGGGACGGGATGTAGGCGAGCAGTTCTTC
cdr3_aa: CAISDPPGRDVGEQFF

j_call: TRBJ2-1
clone_size: -
d_call: -
v_call: TRBV4-1
cdr3_nt: TGCGCCAGCAGCCAAGTTTCCCGGGACAAAGAATACAATGAGCAGTTCTTC
cdr3_aa: CASSQVSRDKEYNEQFF

j_call: TRBJ2-3
clone_size: few
d_call: TRBD2
v_call: TRBV7-2
cdr3_nt: TGTGCCAGCAGCTCGCGGGAGCCTAGCACAGATACGCAGTATTTT
cdr3_aa: CASSSREPSTDTQYF

j_call: TRBJ2-1
clone_size: -
d_call: TRBD1
v_call: TRBV5-1
cdr3_nt: TGCGCCAGCAGCGGGACAGGGGACCATGAGCAGTTCTTC
cdr3_aa: CASSGTGDHEQFF

j_call: TRBJ2-1
clone_size: -
d_call: TRBD2
v_call: TRBV6-1
cdr3_nt: TGTGCCAGCAGTGAAAGCGGGGGTTCAAACAATGAGCAGTTCTTC
cdr3_aa: CASSESGGSNNEQFF

j_call: TRBJ2-1
clone_size: -
d_call: TRBD1
v_call: TRBV20-1
cdr3_nt: TGCAGTGCTACACCGGGACAGGGGGGTTACAATGAGCAGTTCTTC
cdr3_aa: CSATPGQGGYNEQFF

j_call: TRBJ2-3
clone_size: -
d_call: -
v_call: TRBV2
cdr3_nt: TGTGCCAGCGCGGCTCTCTATACGCAGTATTTT
cdr3_aa: CASAALYTQYF

j_call: TRBJ1-2
clone_size: -
d_call: -
v_call: TRBV7-2
cdr3_nt: TGTGCCAGCAGCTTCCCCAAACCAGGCGAAGCTAACTATGGCTACACCTTC
cdr3_aa: CASSFPKPGEANYGYTF

j_call: TRBJ1-1
clone_size: -
d_call: -
v_call: TRBV10-2
cdr3_nt: TGCGCCAGCATGACGAACACTGAAGCTTTCTTT
cdr3_aa: CASMTNTEAFF

j_call: TRBJ2-1
clone_size: -
d_call: TRBD2
v_call: TRBV20-1
cdr3_nt: TGCAGTGCTAGAGAGGGACTAGCGGGGCAGTTCTTC
cdr3_aa: CSAREGLAGQFF

j_call: TRBJ2-1
clone_size: few
d_call: TRBD2
v_call: TRBV3-1
cdr3_nt: TGTGCCAGCAGCCTGGCGGGGGACTACAATGAGCAGTTCTTC
cdr3_aa: CASSLAGDYNEQFF

j_call: TRBJ1-1
clone_size: few
d_call: TRBD1
v_call: TRBV6-2/TRBV6-3
cdr3_nt: TGTGCCAGCAGTGAGGGGGCGAACACTGAAGCTTTCTTT
cdr3_aa: CASSEGANTEAFF

j_call: TRBJ1-2
clone_size: -
d_call: -
v_call: TRBV29-1
cdr3_nt: TGCAGCGTTGAAGTTTATAACTATGGCTACACCTTC
cdr3_aa: CSVEVYNYGYTF

j_call: TRBJ2-7
clone_size: -
d_call: -
v_call: TRBV6-5
cdr3_nt: TGTGCCAGCAGTTACAACTTTGATGCGGAGGGGAATCCCTACGAGCAGTACTTC
cdr3_aa: CASSYNFDAEGNPYEQYF

j_call: TRBJ2-5
clone_size: -
d_call: -
v_call: TRBV14
cdr3_nt: TGTGCCAGCAGCCGACGGGATTTGTCTAGAGAGACCCAGTACTTC
cdr3_aa: CASSRRDLSRETQYF

j_call: TRBJ2-3
clone_size: few
d_call: -
v_call: TRBV11-2
cdr3_nt: TGTGCCAGCAGCTTAGTCGGACCACACACAGATACGCAGTATTTT
cdr3_aa: CASSLVGPHTDTQYF

j_call: TRBJ2-3
clone_size: -
d_call: TRBD1
v_call: TRBV7-2
cdr3_nt: TGTGCCAGCAGAACGGACAGGGGGCATACAGATACGCAGTATTTT
cdr3_aa: CASRTDRGHTDTQYF

j_call: TRBJ2-1
clone_size: -
d_call: -
v_call: TRBV5-1
cdr3_nt: TGCGCCAGCAGCTTGATGTTAACGAATGAGCAGTTCTTC
cdr3_aa: CASSLMLTNEQFF

j_call: TRBJ2-3
clone_size: once
d_call: TRBD1
v_call: TRBV7-2
cdr3_nt: TGTGCCAGCGCCCGGTGGAAAGGGGGCGCCGATACGCAGTATTTT
cdr3_aa: CASARWKGGADTQYF

j_call: TRBJ2-2
clone_size: -
d_call: -
v_call: TRBV7-2
cdr3_nt: TGTGCCAGCAGCTTAGCCAGGGCCACCGGGGAGCTGTTTTTT
cdr3_aa: CASSLARATGELFF

j_call: TRBJ2-1
clone_size: -
d_call: TRBD2
v_call: TRBV10-3
cdr3_nt: TGTGCCATCAGTGAGTCCGGGACTAGTAACGATGAGCAGTTCTTC
cdr3_aa: CAISESGTSNDEQFF

j_call: TRBJ1-5
clone_size: -
d_call: -
v_call: TRBV7-2
cdr3_nt: TGTGCCAGCAGCCCACAGCAATATCAGCCCCAGCATTTT
cdr3_aa: CASSPQQYQPQHF

j_call: TRBJ2-3
clone_size: -
d_call: -
v_call: TRBV3-1
cdr3_nt: TGTGCCAGCAGCCAACGGAGGTCGGGAGATACGCAGTATTTT
cdr3_aa: CASSQRRSGDTQYF

j_call: TRBJ1-1
clone_size: -
d_call: -
v_call: TRBV7-2
cdr3_nt: TGTGCCAGCGGCTTTTACCGGGAAGCTGAAGCTTTCTTT
cdr3_aa: CASGFYREAEAFF

j_call: TRBJ2-1
clone_size: few
d_call: -
v_call: TRBV5-6
cdr3_nt: TGTGCCAGCAGTTACGAGAGGGAGCGGTTCTTC
cdr3_aa: CASSYERERFF

j_call: TRBJ2-3
clone_size: few
d_call: -
v_call: TRBV7-2
cdr3_nt: TGTGCCAGCAGCTTATACGGTAGCACAGATACGCAGTATTTT
cdr3_aa: CASSLYGSTDTQYF

j_call: TRBJ2-5
clone_size: -
d_call: -
v_call: TRBV7-9
cdr3_nt: TGTGCCAGCAGCACCAATCCAGGGCCGCCGGAGACCCAGTACTTC
cdr3_aa: CASSTNPGPPETQYF

j_call: TRBJ2-2
clone_size: -
d_call: TRBD1
v_call: TRBV29-1
cdr3_nt: TGCAGCGGCAGACAGGGGAAGACCGGGGAGCTGTTTTTT
cdr3_aa: CSGRQGKTGELFF

j_call: TRBJ1-2
clone_size: -
d_call: TRBD1
v_call: TRBV5-5
cdr3_nt: TGTGCCAGCAGTTTCAGGGGGCTCGGCTACACCTTC
cdr3_aa: CASSFRGLGYTF